One sample yielded the 30 T cell receptor beta chains listed below, sequenced in a study of blood T cell repertoires in COVID-19. TCRdb's table, derived via immunoSEQ multiplex PCR, lists solely in-frame clones and lacks some. The data contain around 300,000 clones, approximately 88% of them singletons. The specimen sequenced was peripheral blood. These receptors came from a woman aged 50 to 60 with active or convalescent COVID-19.

This chain uses TRBV5-6 with TRBJ2-1, with 10 bases that match TRBD1. CDR1 is SGHDT and CDR2 is YYEEEE in the germline V gene. CDR3 length: 14 residues. The V gene end was trimmed by 5 bases and the J gene end by 8 bases; junction bases not matched to a gene: 7. The CDR3 reads CASRNRDRGYEQFF. DNA for the CDR3: TGTGCCAGCAGGAACCGGGACAGGGGCTATGAGCAGTTCTTC.

This clone was recorded once. The rearrangement uses TRBV5-6 and TRBJ2-7; the match to TRBD1 covers 10 bases. Germline V CDR1 and CDR2: SGHDT, YYEEEE. J was trimmed by 3 bases and V by 2 bases; bases with no gene match: 17. This CDR3 is 19 amino acids long. CDR3 sequence: CASSLPPGQGIPLVYEQYF. In nucleotides, the CDR3 is TGTGCCAGCAGCTTACCCCCGGGACAGGGGATACCCCTGGTCTACGAGCAGTACTTC.

The V call is TRBV4-3, the J call TRBJ1-1; TRBD1 matches 11 bases. This CDR3 spans 15 amino acids. V lost 4 bases to trimming and J lost 3 bases; unmatched junction nucleotides: 4. Germline-derived CDR1 and CDR2 are LGHNA and YSLEER. The CDR3 loop reads CASSRDRGRDTEAFF. The CDR3 DNA reads TGCGCCAGCAGCCGGGACAGGGGGAGGGACACTGAAGCTTTCTTT.

This chain connects TRBV7-2 to TRBJ2-2, with 10 bases fitting TRBD2. Losses at the gene ends were 5 bases for V and 6 bases for J; bases not matched to a gene: 6. CDR1 is SGHTA, CDR2 FQGNSA, per germline. The CDR3 spans 15 residues. The CDR3 DNA sequence: TGTGCCAGCAGCCCGAGACTAGCGGGCGCCGGGGAGCTGTTTTTT. Protein: CASSPRLAGAGELFF.

This clone was detected only once. The V call is TRBV7-9, the J call TRBJ1-1, with D hard to call. The V gene's germline CDR1 is SEHNR and CDR2 FQNEAQ (reference sequence). V was shortened by 5 bases and J by 5 bases, with 15 bases between the two germline ends. CDR3 length equals 14 residues. The CDR3 nucleotides read TGTGCCAGCAGCCCACTCCTGGGGAGGACTGAAGCTTTCTTT. Translated, it gives CASSPLLGRTEAFF.

The V gene is TRBV7-3, the J gene TRBJ2-3; maybe TRBD1 (6 bases). CDR3 length: 14 amino acids. V lost 4 bases and J 4 bases, leaving 12 bases between the germline ends. CDR1 and CDR2 (germline): SGHTA, FQGTGA. The CDR3 loop reads CASSSRGFPDTQYF. CDR3 nucleotide sequence: TGTGCCAGCAGCTCGAGGGGGTTCCCAGATACGCAGTATTTT.

The chain has TRBV5-4 and TRBJ2-7, with 7 bases fitting TRBD2. This CDR3 is 15 amino acids long. CDR1 is SGHNT and CDR2 is YYREEE in the germline V gene (reference sequence). The ends lost 3 bases at V and 7 bases at J; junction bases unmatched: 13. The chain's CDR3 is CASSSYGRLTGEQYF. CDR3 sequence (DNA): TGTGCCAGCAGCTCTTACGGGAGGTTGACGGGAGAGCAGTACTTC. The full variable domain, completed using reference TRBV5-4 and TRBJ2-7, is ETGVTQSPTHLIKTRGQQVTLRCSSQSGHNTVSWYQQALGQGPQFIFQYYREEENGRGNFPPRFSGLQFPNYSSELNVNALELDDSALYLCASSSYGRLTGEQYFGPGTRLTVT.

The CDR3 DNA sequence: TGTGCCAGCAGTTTAAGGTCAGGGAGGGATACGCAGTATTTT. The encoded protein is CASSLRSGRDTQYF. This sequence joins TRBV27 and TRBJ2-3; D may be TRBD2 (6 bases). V lost 2 bases and J lost 6, with 12 bases in between. The germline gives CDR1 MNHEY, CDR2 SMNVEV (reference sequence). The CDR3 consists of 14 residues.

J is TRBJ2-3 and V is TRBV7-2; the D gene is possibly TRBD2 (5 bases). The V end lost 5 bases, the J end lost 2 bases, and 14 bases lay between the germline ends. The CDR3 has 15 amino acids. Germline CDR1 SGHTA, CDR2 FQGNSA. CDR3 in amino acids: CASSASGKPTDTQYF. The CDR3 nucleotides are TGTGCCAGCAGCGCCTCCGGGAAACCCACAGATACGCAGTATTTT.

This clone was counted a few times. V is TRBV3-1 (or the pseudogene TRBV3-2) and J is TRBJ1-1; 9 nucleotides line up with TRBD1. CDR3 length: 14 residues. The V and J ends lost 2 bases and 7 bases, in that order; junction bases with no gene match: 5. Germline values: CDR1 LGHDT, CDR2 YNNKEL (reference sequence). The chain's CDR3 is CASSQPGTGFEAFF. The CDR3 DNA sequence: TGTGCCAGCAGCCAACCTGGGACAGGGTTTGAAGCTTTCTTT.

The rearrangement links TRBV19 to TRBJ2-5, with 9 bases aligning to TRBD2. Germline CDR1 LNHDA, CDR2 SQIVND (reference sequence). The CDR3 totals 14 residues. V trimming: 5 bases; J trimming: 3 bases; junction bases outside the gene matches: 4. The CDR3 sequence is CASSEASGKETQYF. The CDR3 bases are TGTGCCAGTAGTGAGGCTAGCGGGAAAGAGACCCAGTACTTC.

J is TRBJ2-7 and V is TRBV13, with 8 nucleotides matching TRBD2. Germline V gene lookup returns CDR1 PRHDT and CDR2 FYEKMQ (reference sequence). The CDR3 is made up of 15 amino acids. With V trimmed by 4 bases and J by 0 bases, 5 bases remained unmatched. As DNA, the CDR3 is TGTGCCAGCAGCTCGGGACTAGGGAGCTCCTACGAGCAGTACTTC. This codes for CASSSGLGSSYEQYF.

The V gene is TRBV28, the J gene TRBJ1-4; D not certain. CDR3 length equals 11 residues. The V gene lost 7 bases and the J gene lost 8 bases, with 8 bases spanning the gap. Germline V gene sequence: CDR1 MDHEN, CDR2 SYDVKM. CDR3 bases: TGTGCCAGCATGGCCTTAGAAAAACTGTTTTTT. The encoded protein is CASMALEKLFF.

J is TRBJ1-4 and V is TRBV5-1; no firm D call. Germline CDR1 reads SGHRS; CDR2 reads YFSETQ. The CDR3 is made up of 15 amino acids. Trimming took off 0 bases at V and 2 bases at J, with 8 bases between the two ends. CDR3 coding DNA: TGCGCCAGCAGCTTGGGAGGGATTACTAATGAAAAACTGTTTTTT. This codes for CASSLGGITNEKLFF.

This chain uses TRBV3-1 (or the pseudogene TRBV3-2) with TRBJ2-7; 11 positions agree with TRBD2. Germline loops: CDR1 LGHDT, CDR2 YNNKEL (reference sequence). Trimming removed 2 bases from V and 2 bases from J; junction bases left unmatched: 5. This CDR3 spans 16 amino acids. CDR3 sequence reads: CASSQRGLAVAYEQYF. The CDR3 DNA follows: TGTGCCAGCAGCCAACGGGGACTAGCGGTAGCCTACGAGCAGTACTTC.

The chain has TRBV19 and TRBJ1-2; 7 bases match TRBD1. V was pared by 8 bases and J by 4 bases, with 4 bases of the junction left unmatched. Germline V gene lookup returns CDR1 LNHDA and CDR2 SQIVND (reference sequence). This CDR3 has 12 residues. The CDR3 sequence is CASDRAGYGYTF. The DNA for the CDR3 is TGTGCCAGTGACAGGGCGGGCTATGGCTACACCTTC.

CDR3: CASSPMTGANYGYTF. The CDR3 DNA reads as TGTGCCAGCAGTCCAATGACAGGTGCTAACTATGGCTACACCTTC. The chain links TRBV6-2 or TRBV6-3 to TRBJ1-2; tentative D call: TRBD1 (6 bases). Trimming pared 5 bases from V and 0 bases from J, leaving 13 bases between. The CDR3 sequence is 15 residues long. The germline V gene has CDR1 MNHEY and CDR2 SVGEGT.

This clone was observed a single time. This chain links TRBV7-9 with TRBJ1-1; D is undetermined. Germline CDR1 and CDR2: SEHNR and FQNEAQ (reference sequence). V lost 8 bases, J lost 8 bases, and 24 bases lay in between. CDR3 size: 15 residues. CDR3 sequence (DNA): TGTGCCAGCTCCTACTCGGGGTTAGGGAGTAAAGAAGCTTTCTTT. Protein sequence: CASSYSGLGSKEAFF.

This chain links TRBV19 with TRBJ1-5, with D possibly matching TRBD1 (6 bases). Looked up from germline, CDR1 is LNHDA and CDR2 is SQIVND (reference sequence). V was shortened by 5 bases and J by 5 bases, with 10 bases between the two germline ends. The CDR3 totals 13 residues. The CDR3 DNA is TGTGCCAGTAGTGACCACAGGGATCAGCCCCAGCATTTT. It is translated as CASSDHRDQPQHF.

J is TRBJ2-6 and V is TRBV4-3, with 11 bases identical to TRBD2. CDR1 and CDR2 from the germline V gene are LGHNA and YSLEER. The V and J ends lost 2 bases and 0 bases, in that order; junction bases with no gene match: 0. The CDR3 extends over 17 amino acids. The CDR3 DNA reads TGCGCCAGCAGCCAAACTAGCGGGAGCTCTGGGGCCAACGTCCTGACTTTC. It codes for CASSQTSGSSGANVLTF.

The chain couples TRBV6-5 to TRBJ1-3; D might be TRBD1 (5 bases). The CDR3 contains 15 residues. Germline CDR1 is MNHEY and CDR2 is SVGAGI. Trimming removed 5 bases at V and 0 bases at J, with 11 bases between. The CDR3 nucleotides are TGTGCCAGCAGTAGACAGAGGAGCTCTGGAAACACCATATATTTT. Its translation is CASSRQRSSGNTIYF.

V usage is TRBV25-1 and J usage is TRBJ2-7; no firm D call. Trimming cost V 4 bases and J 3 bases, with 16 bases left between them. The CDR3 totals 15 residues. CDR1 and CDR2 from the germline V gene are MGHDK and SYGVNS. The CDR3 protein is CASSGRTVPIYEQYF. The CDR3 DNA sequence: TGTGCCAGCAGTGGACGAACAGTTCCAATCTACGAGCAGTACTTC.

The chain uses TRBV19 and TRBJ1-2; 7 bases align to TRBD1. The CDR3 spans 16 residues. Germline CDR1 and CDR2: LNHDA and SQIVND (reference sequence). With V trimmed by 5 bases and J by 4 bases, 13 bases remained unmatched. The CDR3: CASSPNLAQGTYGYTF. DNA for the CDR3: TGTGCCAGTAGTCCCAACCTAGCACAGGGGACCTATGGCTACACCTTC. Variable domain in full (rest from reference TRBV19 and TRBJ1-2): DGGITQSPKYLFRKEGQNVTLSCEQNLNHDAMYWYRQDPGQGLRLIYYSQIVNDFQKGDIAEGYSVSREKKESFPLTVTSAQKNPTAFYLCASSPNLAQGTYGYTFGSGTRLTVV.

This clone has just a few counts. This chain connects TRBV6-2 or TRBV6-3 to TRBJ2-7; 8 bases are a match to TRBD2. J gave up 3 bases and V 4 bases, and 11 bases lay outside the gene matches. Germline V gene data show CDR1 as MNHEY and CDR2 as SVGEGT. The CDR3 length is 16 residues. The CDR3 reads CASSSPGSGTRYEQYF. The DNA for the CDR3 is TGTGCCAGCAGTTCTCCAGGTAGCGGGACCCGCTACGAGCAGTACTTC.

The chain combines TRBV29-1 with TRBJ1-1; possibly TRBD1 for D (5 bases). The CDR3 consists of 12 residues. From germline, CDR1 is SQVTM and CDR2 ANQGSEA. With 7 bases removed from V and 6 bases from J, the gap between germline ends came to 15 bases. The CDR3 loop is CSGGGGGAEAFF. CDR3 DNA: TGCAGCGGGGGCGGTGGAGGGGCTGAAGCTTTCTTT.

The gene calls are TRBV9 and TRBJ2-3, with 8 bases that match TRBD2. This CDR3 contains 15 residues. Trimming took 3 bases from V and 3 from J; bases not matched to a gene: 6. Germline V gene sequence: CDR1 SGDLS, CDR2 YYNGEE. The DNA of the CDR3 is TGTGCCAGCAGCGCCACGGGGGGGCTTACAGATACGCAGTATTTT. Its protein product is CASSATGGLTDTQYF.

The chain employs TRBV7-2 and TRBJ2-1, with 8 bases aligning to TRBD1. V gave up 5 bases and J gave up 0 bases; unmatched junction bases: 3. The CDR3 totals 15 residues. Germline CDR1 SGHTA, CDR2 FQGNSA. The CDR3 here is CASSMDRVSYNEQFF. The CDR3 coding sequence is TGTGCCAGCAGCATGGACAGGGTCTCCTACAATGAGCAGTTCTTC. Together with reference TRBV7-2 and TRBJ2-1, the CDR3 gives the full variable domain: GAGVSQSPSNKVTEKGKDVELRCDPISGHTALYWYRQSLGQGLEFLIYFQGNSAPDKSGLPSDRFSAERTGGSVSTLTIQRTQQEDSAVYLCASSMDRVSYNEQFFGPGTRLTVL.

This CDR3 is CATSRGQIQETQYF. Written as DNA, the CDR3 is TGTGCCACCAGCAGAGGACAGATCCAAGAGACCCAGTACTTC. The chain links TRBV15 to TRBJ2-5; TRBD1 might be the D (5 bases). This CDR3 is built from 14 residues. V was pared by 1 base and J by 1 base, with 7 bases between. Germline V gene lookup returns CDR1 LNHNV and CDR2 YYDKDF (reference sequence).

The chain has TRBV6-5 and TRBJ1-6; TRBD1 is a possible D gene (6 bases). V was trimmed by 6 bases and J by 7 bases, leaving 10 bases between them. The CDR3 loop spans 13 amino acids. CDR1 and CDR2 (germline): MNHEY, SVGAGI. The CDR3 sequence is CASSSGQNSPLHF. CDR3 DNA sequence: TGTGCCAGCAGCTCGGGACAAAATTCACCCCTCCACTTT.

This chain joins TRBV5-1 and TRBJ1-2; tentatively, D is TRBD1 (6 bases). Germline V CDR1 and CDR2: SGHRS, YFSETQ. This CDR3 region has 15 residues. V lost 3 bases, J lost 2 bases, and 14 bases lay in between. CDR3 loop: CASSYHLQGNYGYTF. The CDR3 DNA sequence: TGCGCCAGCAGCTACCACCTACAGGGAAACTATGGCTACACCTTC. Full variable domain (rest looked up from reference TRBV5-1 and TRBJ1-2): KAGVTQTPRYLIKTRGQQVTLSCSPISGHRSVSWYQQTPGQGLQFLFEYFSETQRNKGNFPGRFSGRQFSNSRSEMNVSTLELGDSALYLCASSYHLQGNYGYTFGSGTRLTVV.